A selection of T cell receptor beta chains follows, all from one sample in a study of human T cells and chemical hapten exposure. One entry per CDR3 protein, called by TCRdb with MiXCR from the RACE reads. Of approximately 72,000 distinct CDR3 sequences listed, roughly 10% are singletons. The input for sequencing was whole blood, taken in connection with sensitization to the hapten diphenylcyclopropenone (DPC). The source of these receptors is a woman aged 50 to 65 with alopecia areata. Some clones in this sample may be carry-over from other donors' samples. The CDR3 runs from the conserved cysteine through the conserved F or W. A D gene is named only where the DNA matches it firmly. Rows give clone size only sometimes, using once, few, many, or a class for an expanded clone.

CDR3 DNA: TGCGCCAGCAGCCATACCTTCCGGGACCCCCATAGCAATCAGCCCCAGCATTTT
CDR3 protein: CASSHTFRDPHSNQPQHF
CDR3 length: 18
clone size: -
V gene: TRBV4-1
D gene: -
J gene: TRBJ1-5

CDR3 DNA: TGTGCCAGCAGCAGGACAGAAGCGGGCGGAAACACCATATATTTT
CDR3 protein: CASSRTEAGGNTIYF
CDR3 length: 15
clone size: -
V gene: TRBV6-5
D gene: -
J gene: TRBJ1-3

CDR3 DNA: TGTGCCAGCAGCTTAGCCGCTAGCGGCACCCTGGGGGAGCAGTACTTC
CDR3 protein: CASSLAASGTLGEQYF
CDR3 length: 16
clone size: -
V gene: TRBV7-8
D gene: TRBD2
J gene: TRBJ2-7

CDR3 DNA: TGCGCCAGCAGCTTGGTGGCGCACGAGCAGTACTTC
CDR3 protein: CASSLVAHEQYF
CDR3 length: 12
clone size: many
V gene: TRBV5-1
D gene: -
J gene: TRBJ2-7

CDR3 DNA: TGTGCCAGCAGCCGGACAGGACGTGAAGCTTTCTTT
CDR3 protein: CASSRTGREAFF
CDR3 length: 12
clone size: -
V gene: TRBV12-3/TRBV12-4
D gene: TRBD1
J gene: TRBJ1-1

CDR3 DNA: TGTGCCAGCAGTCCTTTACTAGCTGTTCGTACAGATACGCAGTATTTT
CDR3 protein: CASSPLLAVRTDTQYF
CDR3 length: 16
clone size: few
V gene: TRBV28
D gene: -
J gene: TRBJ2-3

CDR3 DNA: TGTGCCATCAGTGGGACGGAAACCTACGAGCAGTACTTC
CDR3 protein: CAISGTETYEQYF
CDR3 length: 13
clone size: many
V gene: TRBV10-3
D gene: -
J gene: TRBJ2-7

CDR3 DNA: TGTGCCAGCAGCTTAGCTGGGACCTCCCTGGAAGGCTACACCTTC
CDR3 protein: CASSLAGTSLEGYTF
CDR3 length: 15
clone size: -
V gene: TRBV7-9
D gene: -
J gene: TRBJ1-2

CDR3 DNA: TGTGCCAGCACCACTGGACTTTCCCAAGAGACCCAGTACTTC
CDR3 protein: CASTTGLSQETQYF
CDR3 length: 14
clone size: -
V gene: TRBV7-6
D gene: -
J gene: TRBJ2-5

CDR3 DNA: TGCAGTGCTAGAGTTATTCCCAAAGGACTAGCTGAATCTTCCAATGAGCAGTTCTTC
CDR3 protein: CSARVIPKGLAESSNEQFF
CDR3 length: 19
clone size: many
V gene: TRBV20-1
D gene: TRBD2
J gene: TRBJ2-1

CDR3 DNA: TGTGCCAGCAGCTGGACTACCCCTAACACCGGGGAGCTGTTTTTT
CDR3 protein: CASSWTTPNTGELFF
CDR3 length: 15
clone size: -
V gene: TRBV11-2
D gene: -
J gene: TRBJ2-2

CDR3 DNA: TGTGCCAGCAGTCGTACAACCTCCGGGACTAGCGACACAGATACGCAGTATTTT
CDR3 protein: CASSRTTSGTSDTDTQYF
CDR3 length: 18
clone size: many
V gene: TRBV5-5
D gene: TRBD2
J gene: TRBJ2-3

CDR3 DNA: TGTGCCAGCAGGGAAAAGGGAATACAGGGGGCTCAGCCCCAGCATTTT
CDR3 protein: CASREKGIQGAQPQHF
CDR3 length: 16
clone size: many
V gene: TRBV6-1
D gene: TRBD1
J gene: TRBJ1-5

CDR3 DNA: TGCAGCGTTGGAACATTTAAGGACAGGAACACTGAAGCTTTCTTT
CDR3 protein: CSVGTFKDRNTEAFF
CDR3 length: 15
clone size: many
V gene: TRBV29-1
D gene: -
J gene: TRBJ1-1

CDR3 DNA: TGTGCCAGCAGCATGACGGTAAACACTGAAGCTTTCTTT
CDR3 protein: CASSMTVNTEAFF
CDR3 length: 13
clone size: -
V gene: TRBV6-5
D gene: -
J gene: TRBJ1-1

CDR3 DNA: TGTGCCAGCAGTTTAGGGGGCAGGTATCAGCCCCAGCATTTT
CDR3 protein: CASSLGGRYQPQHF
CDR3 length: 14
clone size: many
V gene: TRBV12-3/TRBV12-4
D gene: -
J gene: TRBJ1-5

CDR3 DNA: TGTGCCAGCAGGGGAGGGGAGTTACGATCACCCCTCCACTTT
CDR3 protein: CASRGGELRSPLHF
CDR3 length: 14
clone size: -
V gene: TRBV2
D gene: -
J gene: TRBJ1-6

CDR3 DNA: TGCAGTGCTAGAGACCTAGCGGGTGTTTACAATGAGCAGTTCTTC
CDR3 protein: CSARDLAGVYNEQFF
CDR3 length: 15
clone size: few
V gene: TRBV20-1
D gene: TRBD2
J gene: TRBJ2-1

CDR3 DNA: TGTGCCAGCAGACCTCTGGACAGGGGGGCCTACGAGCAGTACTTC
CDR3 protein: CASRPLDRGAYEQYF
CDR3 length: 15
clone size: -
V gene: TRBV6-2/TRBV6-3
D gene: TRBD1
J gene: TRBJ2-7

CDR3 DNA: TGCGCCAGCAGCCAAGAACTCAGGGGAGGTCAGCCCCAGCATTTT
CDR3 protein: CASSQELRGGQPQHF
CDR3 length: 15
clone size: few
V gene: TRBV4-3
D gene: -
J gene: TRBJ1-5

CDR3 DNA: TGTGCCAGCGGAGGCGGCAGGGGAAGGGATAATTCACCCCTCCACTTT
CDR3 protein: CASGGGRGRDNSPLHF
CDR3 length: 16
clone size: few
V gene: TRBV2
D gene: -
J gene: TRBJ1-6

CDR3 DNA: TGTGCCACCGCTGCTGCAGATACGCAGTATTTT
CDR3 protein: CATAAADTQYF
CDR3 length: 11
clone size: -
V gene: TRBV6-2/TRBV6-3
D gene: -
J gene: TRBJ2-3

CDR3 DNA: TGTGCCAGCAGCACCCGGACTGGCTACCAGTTCTTC
CDR3 protein: CASSTRTGYQFF
CDR3 length: 12
clone size: many
V gene: TRBV11-3
D gene: -
J gene: TRBJ2-1

CDR3 DNA: TGTGCCACCAGTGTGGGGGCGGGCACTGAAGCTTTCTTT
CDR3 protein: CATSVGAGTEAFF
CDR3 length: 13
clone size: many
V gene: TRBV24-1
D gene: -
J gene: TRBJ1-1

CDR3 DNA: TGTGCCAGCAGTGCTCAGGCGGGACCCGGTACAGATACGCAGTATTTT
CDR3 protein: CASSAQAGPGTDTQYF
CDR3 length: 16
clone size: few
V gene: TRBV6-1
D gene: -
J gene: TRBJ2-3

CDR3 DNA: TGCGCCAGCAGCTTGGCAGGCTGGGCGGAGCAGTACTTC
CDR3 protein: CASSLAGWAEQYF
CDR3 length: 13
clone size: many
V gene: TRBV5-1
D gene: -
J gene: TRBJ2-7

CDR3 DNA: TGTGCCAGCACCATCGGGGGGCCTGGGGCCAACGTCCTGACTTTC
CDR3 protein: CASTIGGPGANVLTF
CDR3 length: 15
clone size: many
V gene: TRBV11-2
D gene: -
J gene: TRBJ2-6

CDR3 DNA: TGTGCCAGCAGTTCCCAGGGTCGCGAGCAGTACTTC
CDR3 protein: CASSSQGREQYF
CDR3 length: 12
clone size: -
V gene: TRBV28
D gene: -
J gene: TRBJ2-7

CDR3 DNA: TGTGCCAGCAGCTTAAGGACTAGCGGAGCCCCAAGCTCCTACAATGAGCAGTTCTTC
CDR3 protein: CASSLRTSGAPSSYNEQFF
CDR3 length: 19
clone size: few
V gene: TRBV7-6
D gene: TRBD2
J gene: TRBJ2-1

CDR3 DNA: TGCGCCAGCAGCTTGGAGGCAGGACAGAACACTGAAGCTTTCTTT
CDR3 protein: CASSLEAGQNTEAFF
CDR3 length: 15
clone size: many
V gene: TRBV5-1
D gene: -
J gene: TRBJ1-1

CDR3 DNA: TGCAGCGTTATGAGGGACAGGGGCGGCTACACCTTC
CDR3 protein: CSVMRDRGGYTF
CDR3 length: 12
clone size: many
V gene: TRBV29-1
D gene: TRBD1
J gene: TRBJ1-2

CDR3 DNA: TGTGCCAGCAGCTCTAGGTCCCCCTATGGCTACACCTTC
CDR3 protein: CASSSRSPYGYTF
CDR3 length: 13
clone size: many
V gene: TRBV3-1
D gene: -
J gene: TRBJ1-2

CDR3 DNA: TGCGCCAGCAGCCAAGATAACTACTCCTATAATTCACCCCTCCACTTT
CDR3 protein: CASSQDNYSYNSPLHF
CDR3 length: 16
clone size: many
V gene: TRBV4-3
D gene: -
J gene: TRBJ1-6

CDR3 DNA: TGTGCCAGCAGCGGGACAGGGGGCCGATCGCTCACTGAAGCTTTCTTT
CDR3 protein: CASSGTGGRSLTEAFF
CDR3 length: 16
clone size: many
V gene: TRBV7-4
D gene: TRBD1
J gene: TRBJ1-1

CDR3 DNA: TGTGCCAGCAGGAGACCCGGGACAAGCTACGAGCAGTACTTC
CDR3 protein: CASRRPGTSYEQYF
CDR3 length: 14
clone size: many
V gene: TRBV2
D gene: -
J gene: TRBJ2-7

CDR3 DNA: TGTGCAAGTCGCTTAGGGGCAGGGACTTCCTACGAGCAGTACTTC
CDR3 protein: CASRLGAGTSYEQYF
CDR3 length: 15
clone size: many
V gene: TRBV12-2
D gene: -
J gene: TRBJ2-7

CDR3 DNA: TGTGCCAGCAGCACGGGGTCCGAGACCCAGTACTTC
CDR3 protein: CASSTGSETQYF
CDR3 length: 12
clone size: -
V gene: TRBV7-2
D gene: -
J gene: TRBJ2-5

CDR3 DNA: TGTGCCAGCAGCCGGGACAGGCTTATGAACACTGAAGCTTTCTTT
CDR3 protein: CASSRDRLMNTEAFF
CDR3 length: 15
clone size: few
V gene: TRBV14
D gene: TRBD1
J gene: TRBJ1-1

CDR3 DNA: TGTGCCAGCAGTTTTTCAGGGGGCAATTACAATGAGCAGTTCTTC
CDR3 protein: CASSFSGGNYNEQFF
CDR3 length: 15
clone size: medium-sized
V gene: TRBV28
D gene: TRBD1
J gene: TRBJ2-1

CDR3 DNA: TGCGCCAGCAGCCAAGGCGCCACCTTAGCGGAATCCTACGAGCAGTACTTC
CDR3 protein: CASSQGATLAESYEQYF
CDR3 length: 17
clone size: few
V gene: TRBV4-1
D gene: -
J gene: TRBJ2-7

CDR3 DNA: TGTGCCAGCAGTTTTTCTAGCGACCCGTTCGGGGAGCTGTTTTTT
CDR3 protein: CASSFSSDPFGELFF
CDR3 length: 15
clone size: few
V gene: TRBV12-3/TRBV12-4
D gene: -
J gene: TRBJ2-2

CDR3 DNA: TGTGCCAGCAGCCACCGAGCCGAGAACACCGGGGAGCTGTTTTTT
CDR3 protein: CASSHRAENTGELFF
CDR3 length: 15
clone size: many
V gene: TRBV11-2
D gene: -
J gene: TRBJ2-2

CDR3 DNA: TGTGCCAGCAGCCAGCCCTTTAATGGCTACACCTTC
CDR3 protein: CASSQPFNGYTF
CDR3 length: 12
clone size: -
V gene: TRBV28
D gene: -
J gene: TRBJ1-2

CDR3 DNA: TGTGCCAGCAGAAGACAGGGATCGAGTGAAAAACTGTTTTTT
CDR3 protein: CASRRQGSSEKLFF
CDR3 length: 14
clone size: many
V gene: TRBV7-2
D gene: TRBD1
J gene: TRBJ1-4

CDR3 DNA: TGCAGTCAACCAAAGCGGGAGGGCCCCTACAATGAGCAGTTCTTC
CDR3 protein: CSQPKREGPYNEQFF
CDR3 length: 15
clone size: -
V gene: TRBV20-1
D gene: TRBD2
J gene: TRBJ2-1

CDR3 DNA: TGCGCCAGCAGCTCCGGGACAGGGGGAGCAGATACGCAGTATTTT
CDR3 protein: CASSSGTGGADTQYF
CDR3 length: 15
clone size: many
V gene: TRBV5-1
D gene: TRBD1
J gene: TRBJ2-3

CDR3 DNA: TGTGCCAGCAGCCAAGATAGGGACAGGGGTCTTGCTTTCTTT
CDR3 protein: CASSQDRDRGLAFF
CDR3 length: 14
clone size: many
V gene: TRBV4-2
D gene: TRBD1
J gene: TRBJ1-1

CDR3 DNA: TGTGCCAGCAGTTTAGTTGGCACTCTCCAGCCCCAGCATTTT
CDR3 protein: CASSLVGTLQPQHF
CDR3 length: 14
clone size: few
V gene: TRBV12-3/TRBV12-4
D gene: -
J gene: TRBJ1-5

CDR3 DNA: TGTGCCAGCAGCCCCCTAGCGGGGGGTACAGATACGCAGTATTTT
CDR3 protein: CASSPLAGGTDTQYF
CDR3 length: 15
clone size: many
V gene: TRBV4-2
D gene: TRBD2
J gene: TRBJ2-3

CDR3 DNA: TGTGCCAGCAGTACCGACAGCTATAATTCACCCCTCCACTTT
CDR3 protein: CASSTDSYNSPLHF
CDR3 length: 14
clone size: many
V gene: TRBV28
D gene: -
J gene: TRBJ1-6

CDR3 DNA: TGTGCCAGCAGCACCACCGGGACAGCCACCTACGAGCAGTACTTC
CDR3 protein: CASSTTGTATYEQYF
CDR3 length: 15
clone size: -
V gene: TRBV6-2/TRBV6-3
D gene: TRBD1
J gene: TRBJ2-7

CDR3 DNA: TGTGCCAGCAGCAGAAGCGGGACAGATACGCAGTATTTT
CDR3 protein: CASSRSGTDTQYF
CDR3 length: 13
clone size: few
V gene: TRBV7-8
D gene: -
J gene: TRBJ2-3

CDR3 DNA: TGTGCCAGCAGCCCCTGGACAGGGTCTAGCGGGAGAAGCACAGATACGCAGTATTTT
CDR3 protein: CASSPWTGSSGRSTDTQYF
CDR3 length: 19
clone size: few
V gene: TRBV3-1
D gene: TRBD2
J gene: TRBJ2-3